This TCR beta chain comes out of a study of blood T cell repertoires in COVID-19. Study-level information: The study drew acute and convalescent COVID-19 samples from the United States, Italy and Spain. From T cells, B-cell-depleted T cells, or PBMCs came the material, which was cDNA or gDNA.

In the source study's methods: Amplification of reference gene primers was used by the study to estimate nucleated cell counts. Sequenced by immunoSEQ multiplex PCR; TCRdb stores in-frame clones only, minus some. That table furnishes V, J and clone size, whereas the DNA furnished D and trimming. The sample yields over 120,000 clones, 70% to 80% seen once. CDR1 is SGHAT, CDR2 FQNNGV, per germline. Trimming took 0 bases from V and 4 from J, leaving 9 bases between them. The CDR3 consists of 14 residues. The source is a woman of 80 years or more with active or convalescent COVID-19. This chain joins TRBV11-2 and TRBJ1-2; D might be TRBD1 (6 bases). The sequenced sample consisted of peripheral blood. DNA of the CDR3: TGTGCCAGCAGCTTAGATGGGGGCGCCTATGGCTACACCTTC. It yields the protein CASSLDGGAYGYTF. Combining the CDR3 with reference TRBV11-2 and TRBJ1-2 gives the whole variable domain EAGVAQSPRYKIIEKRQSVAFWCNPISGHATLYWYQQILGQGPKLLIQFQNNGVVDDSQLPKDRFSAERLKGVDSTLKIQPAKLEDSAVYLCASSLDGGAYGYTFGSGTRLTVV.